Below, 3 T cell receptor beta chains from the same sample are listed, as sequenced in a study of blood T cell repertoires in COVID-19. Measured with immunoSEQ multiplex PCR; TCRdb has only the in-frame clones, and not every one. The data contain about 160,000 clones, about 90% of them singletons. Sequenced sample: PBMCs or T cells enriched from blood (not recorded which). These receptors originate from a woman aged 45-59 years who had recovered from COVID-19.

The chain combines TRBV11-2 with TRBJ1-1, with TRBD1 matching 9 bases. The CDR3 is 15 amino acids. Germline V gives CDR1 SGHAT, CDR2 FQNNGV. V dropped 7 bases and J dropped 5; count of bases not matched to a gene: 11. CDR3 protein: CASNPPGTGRTEAFF. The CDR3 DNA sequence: TGTGCCAGCAACCCTCCAGGGACAGGGCGGACTGAAGCTTTCTTT.

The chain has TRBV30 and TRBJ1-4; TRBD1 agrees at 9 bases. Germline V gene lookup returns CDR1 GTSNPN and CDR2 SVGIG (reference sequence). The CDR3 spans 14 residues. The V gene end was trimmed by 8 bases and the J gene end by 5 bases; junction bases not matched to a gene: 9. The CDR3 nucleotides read TGTGCCAGCCGTACCGGGACAGGGAATGAAAAACTGTTTTTT. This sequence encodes CASRTGTGNEKLFF.

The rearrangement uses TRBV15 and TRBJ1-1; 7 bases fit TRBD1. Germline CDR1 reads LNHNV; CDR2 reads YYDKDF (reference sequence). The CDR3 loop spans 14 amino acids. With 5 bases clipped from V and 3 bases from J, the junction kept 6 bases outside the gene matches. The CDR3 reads CATSRDRVDTEAFF. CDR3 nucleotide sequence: TGTGCCACCAGCCGCGACAGGGTGGACACTGAAGCTTTCTTT.